This T cell receptor (beta chain) is from a study of blood T cell repertoires in COVID-19. The CDR3 is made up of 10 amino acids. Germline loops: CDR1 DFQATT, CDR2 SNEGSKA (reference sequence). Trimming removed 3 bases at V and 5 bases at J, with 2 bases between. The method was immunoSEQ multiplex PCR; TCRdb's version includes in-frame clones alone and lacks a portion of them. Among hundreds of thousands of clones listed, approximately 88% were seen once. This clone was seen a handful of times. The sample holds other DNA sequences that translate to the same CDR3. This chain uses TRBV20-1 with TRBJ2-1, with unresolved D. The sequence derives from a woman between 40 and 55 years old with acute COVID-19. The sequenced material came from PBMCs or T cells enriched from blood (not recorded which). In DNA form, the CDR3 reads TGCAGTGCTAGCGACAATGAGCAGTTCTTC. This codes for CSASDNEQFF.